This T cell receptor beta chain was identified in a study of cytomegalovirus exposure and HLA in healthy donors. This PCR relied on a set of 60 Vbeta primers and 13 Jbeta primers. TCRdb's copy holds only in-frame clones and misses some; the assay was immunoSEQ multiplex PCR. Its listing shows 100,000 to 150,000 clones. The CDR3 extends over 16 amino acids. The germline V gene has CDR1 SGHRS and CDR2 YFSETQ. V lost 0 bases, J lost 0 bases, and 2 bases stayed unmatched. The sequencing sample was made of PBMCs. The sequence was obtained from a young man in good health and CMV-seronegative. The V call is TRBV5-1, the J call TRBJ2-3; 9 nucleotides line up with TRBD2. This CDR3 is CASSLGLAASTDTQYF. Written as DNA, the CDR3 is TGCGCCAGCAGCTTGGGACTAGCGGCTAGCACAGATACGCAGTATTTT.